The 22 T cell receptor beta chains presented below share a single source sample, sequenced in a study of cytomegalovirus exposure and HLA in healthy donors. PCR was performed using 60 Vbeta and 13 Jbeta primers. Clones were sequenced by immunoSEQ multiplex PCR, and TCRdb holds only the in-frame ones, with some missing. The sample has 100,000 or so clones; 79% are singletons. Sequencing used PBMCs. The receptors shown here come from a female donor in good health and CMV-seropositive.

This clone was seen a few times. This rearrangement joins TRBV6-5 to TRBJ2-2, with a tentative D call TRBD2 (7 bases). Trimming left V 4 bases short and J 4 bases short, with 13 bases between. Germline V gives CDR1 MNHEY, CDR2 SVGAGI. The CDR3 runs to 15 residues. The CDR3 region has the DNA TGTGCCAGCAGTTTGAAGGGGGAGGGCACCGGGGAGCTGTTTTTT. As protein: CASSLKGEGTGELFF.

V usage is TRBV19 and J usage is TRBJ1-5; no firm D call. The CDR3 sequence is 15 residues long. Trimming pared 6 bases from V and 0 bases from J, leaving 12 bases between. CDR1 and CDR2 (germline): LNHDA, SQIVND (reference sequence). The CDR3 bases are TGTGCCAGTAGCCAATTCAGTTATAGCAATCAGCCCCAGCATTTT. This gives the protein CASSQFSYSNQPQHF.

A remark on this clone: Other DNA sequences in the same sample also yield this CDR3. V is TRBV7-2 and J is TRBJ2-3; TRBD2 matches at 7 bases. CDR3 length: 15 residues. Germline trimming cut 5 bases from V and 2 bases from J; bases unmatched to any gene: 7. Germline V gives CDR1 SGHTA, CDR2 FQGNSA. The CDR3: CASSRDYTSTDTQYF. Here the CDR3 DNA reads TGTGCCAGCAGCCGGGACTATACTTCCACAGATACGCAGTATTTT.

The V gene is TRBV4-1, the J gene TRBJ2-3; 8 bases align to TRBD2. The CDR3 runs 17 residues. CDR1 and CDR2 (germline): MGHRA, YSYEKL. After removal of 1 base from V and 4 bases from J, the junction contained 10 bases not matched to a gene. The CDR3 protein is CASSQVVAGGPPDTQYF. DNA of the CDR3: TGCGCCAGCAGCCAAGTTGTGGCGGGGGGCCCGCCAGATACGCAGTATTTT.

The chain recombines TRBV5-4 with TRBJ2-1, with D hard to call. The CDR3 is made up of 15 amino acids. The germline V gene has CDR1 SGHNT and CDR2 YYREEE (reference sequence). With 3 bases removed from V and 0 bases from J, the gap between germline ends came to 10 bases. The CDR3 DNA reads TGTGCCAGCAGCTCGACGAGGAGCTCCTACAATGAGCAGTTCTTC. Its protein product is CASSSTRSSYNEQFF.

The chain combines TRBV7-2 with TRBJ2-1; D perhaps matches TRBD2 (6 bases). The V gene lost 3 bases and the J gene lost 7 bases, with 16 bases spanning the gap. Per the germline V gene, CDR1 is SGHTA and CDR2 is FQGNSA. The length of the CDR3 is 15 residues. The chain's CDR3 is CASSFQAEGWNEQFF. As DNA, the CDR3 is TGTGCCAGCAGCTTCCAAGCGGAGGGCTGGAATGAGCAGTTCTTC.

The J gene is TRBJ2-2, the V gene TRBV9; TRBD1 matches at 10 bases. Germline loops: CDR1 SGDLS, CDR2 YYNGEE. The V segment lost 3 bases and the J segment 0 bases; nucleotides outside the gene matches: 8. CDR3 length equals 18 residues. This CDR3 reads CASSARTGGASNTGELFF. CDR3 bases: TGTGCCAGCAGCGCACGGACAGGGGGAGCGTCGAACACCGGGGAGCTGTTTTTT. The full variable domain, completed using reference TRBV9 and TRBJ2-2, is DSGVTQTPKHLITATGQRVTLRCSPRSGDLSVYWYQQSLDQGLQFLIQYYNGEERAKGNILERFSAQQFPDLHSELNLSSLELGDSALYFCASSARTGGASNTGELFFGEGSRLTVL.

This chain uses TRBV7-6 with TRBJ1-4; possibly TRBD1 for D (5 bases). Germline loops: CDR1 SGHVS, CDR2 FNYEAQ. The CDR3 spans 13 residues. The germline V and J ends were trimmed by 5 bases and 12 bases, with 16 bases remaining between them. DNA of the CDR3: TGTGCCAGCAGCCCTCTAGGGGTACTCGAACTGTTTTTT. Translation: CASSPLGVLELFF.

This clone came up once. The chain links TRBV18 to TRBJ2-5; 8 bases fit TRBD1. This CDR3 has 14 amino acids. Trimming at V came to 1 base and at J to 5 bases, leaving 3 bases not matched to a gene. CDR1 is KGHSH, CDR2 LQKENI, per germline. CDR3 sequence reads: CASSPRQGPETQYF. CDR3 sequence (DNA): TGTGCCAGCTCACCACGACAGGGGCCGGAGACCCAGTACTTC. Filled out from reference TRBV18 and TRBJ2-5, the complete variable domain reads NAGVMQNPRHLVRRRGQEARLRCSPMKGHSHVYWYRQLPEEGLKFMVYLQKENIIDESGMPKERFSAEFPKEGPSILRIQQVVRGDSAAYFCASSPRQGPETQYFGPGTRLLVL.

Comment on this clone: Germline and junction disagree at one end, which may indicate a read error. CDR3 sequence: CASSIEGAGASGYTF. Written as DNA, the CDR3 is TGTGCCAGTAGCATAGAAGGGGCGGGGGCAAGCGGCTACACCTTC. The rearrangement links TRBV19 to TRBJ1-2; tentative D call: TRBD1 (6 bases). This CDR3 is 15 amino acids long. In germline, CDR1 is LNHDA, CDR2 SQIVND (reference sequence).

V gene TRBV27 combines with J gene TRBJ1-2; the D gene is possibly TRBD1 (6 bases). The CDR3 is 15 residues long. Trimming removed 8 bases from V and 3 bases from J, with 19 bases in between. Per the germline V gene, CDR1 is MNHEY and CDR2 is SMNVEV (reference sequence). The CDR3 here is CASGQSYPRDYGYTF. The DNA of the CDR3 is TGTGCCAGCGGACAGTCCTATCCCAGGGACTATGGCTACACCTTC.

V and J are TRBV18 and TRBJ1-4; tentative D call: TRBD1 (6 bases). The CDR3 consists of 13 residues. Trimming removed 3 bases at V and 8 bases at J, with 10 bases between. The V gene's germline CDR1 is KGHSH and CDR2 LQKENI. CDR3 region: CASSPSRGEKLFF. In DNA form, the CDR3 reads TGTGCCAGCTCACCGAGCAGGGGCGAAAAACTGTTTTTT.

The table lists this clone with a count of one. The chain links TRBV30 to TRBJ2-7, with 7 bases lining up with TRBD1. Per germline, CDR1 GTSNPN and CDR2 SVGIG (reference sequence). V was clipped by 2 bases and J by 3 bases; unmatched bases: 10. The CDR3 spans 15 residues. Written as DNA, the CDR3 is TGTGCCTGGAGTAAATTCACAGGGGAAGTCTACGAGCAGTACTTC. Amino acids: CAWSKFTGEVYEQYF. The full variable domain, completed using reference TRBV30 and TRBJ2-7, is SQTIHQWPATLVQPVGSPLSLECTVEGTSNPNLYWYRQAAGRGLQLLFYSVGIGQISSEVPQNLSASRPQDRQFILSSKKLLLSDSGFYLCAWSKFTGEVYEQYFGPGTRLTVT.

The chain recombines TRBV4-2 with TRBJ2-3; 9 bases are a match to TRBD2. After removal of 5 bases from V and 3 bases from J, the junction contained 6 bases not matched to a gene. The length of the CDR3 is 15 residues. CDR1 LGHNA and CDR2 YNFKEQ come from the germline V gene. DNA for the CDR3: TGTGCCAGCAGCGCGCGGGGGGGGGAGACAGATACGCAGTATTTT. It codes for CASSARGGETDTQYF.

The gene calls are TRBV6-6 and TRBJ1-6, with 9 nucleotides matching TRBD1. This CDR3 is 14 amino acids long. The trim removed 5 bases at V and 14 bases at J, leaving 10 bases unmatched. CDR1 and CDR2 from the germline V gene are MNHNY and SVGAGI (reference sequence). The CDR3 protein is CASSPGTGLRSLHF. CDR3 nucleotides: TGTGCCAGCAGTCCCGGGACAGGGCTCCGGTCCCTCCACTTT.

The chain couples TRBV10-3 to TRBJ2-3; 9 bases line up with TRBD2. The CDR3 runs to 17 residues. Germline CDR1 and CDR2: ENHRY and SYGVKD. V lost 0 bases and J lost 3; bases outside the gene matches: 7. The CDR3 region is CAISESGRGGRTDTQYF. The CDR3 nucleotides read TGTGCCATCAGTGAGTCGGGGCGGGGGGGCCGAACAGATACGCAGTATTTT.

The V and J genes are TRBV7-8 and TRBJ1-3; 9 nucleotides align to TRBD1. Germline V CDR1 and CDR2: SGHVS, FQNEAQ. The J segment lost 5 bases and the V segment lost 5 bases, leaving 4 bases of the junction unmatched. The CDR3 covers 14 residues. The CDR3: CASSQTGGRNTIYF. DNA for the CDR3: TGTGCCAGCAGCCAGACAGGGGGAAGAAACACCATATATTTT.

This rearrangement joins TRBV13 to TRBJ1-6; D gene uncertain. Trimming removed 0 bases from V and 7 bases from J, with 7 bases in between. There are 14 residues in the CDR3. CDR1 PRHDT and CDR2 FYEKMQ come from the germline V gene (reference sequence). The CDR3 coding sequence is TGTGCCAGCAGCTTAGGCGGGGTGAATTCACCCCTCCACTTT. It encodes CASSLGGVNSPLHF. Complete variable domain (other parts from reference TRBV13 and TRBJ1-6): AAGVIQSPRHLIKEKRETATLKCYPIPRHDTVYWYQQGPGQDPQFLISFYEKMQSDKGSIPDRFSAQQFSDYHSELNMSSLELGDSALYFCASSLGGVNSPLHFGNGTRLTVT.

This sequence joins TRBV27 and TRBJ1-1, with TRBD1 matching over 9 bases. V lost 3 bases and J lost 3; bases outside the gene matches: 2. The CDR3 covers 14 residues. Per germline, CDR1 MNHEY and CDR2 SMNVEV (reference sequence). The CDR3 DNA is TGTGCCAGCAGTTTGGGACAGGGATACACTGAAGCTTTCTTT. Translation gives CASSLGQGYTEAFF.

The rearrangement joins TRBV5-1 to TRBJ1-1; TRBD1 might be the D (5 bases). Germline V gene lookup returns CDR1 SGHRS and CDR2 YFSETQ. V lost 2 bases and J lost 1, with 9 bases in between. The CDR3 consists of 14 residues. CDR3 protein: CASSLGVANTEAFF. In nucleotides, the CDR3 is TGCGCCAGCAGCTTAGGGGTGGCGAACACTGAAGCTTTCTTT.

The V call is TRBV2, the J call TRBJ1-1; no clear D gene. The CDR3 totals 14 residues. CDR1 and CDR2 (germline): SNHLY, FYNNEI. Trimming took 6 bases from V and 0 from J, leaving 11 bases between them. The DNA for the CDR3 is TGTGCCAGCAGGGCGCGCGGGCTGAACACTGAAGCTTTCTTT. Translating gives CASRARGLNTEAFF.

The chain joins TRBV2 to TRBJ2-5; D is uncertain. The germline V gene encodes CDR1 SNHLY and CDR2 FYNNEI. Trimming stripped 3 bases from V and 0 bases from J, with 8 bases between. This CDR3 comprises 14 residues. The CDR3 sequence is CASSERSNQETQYF. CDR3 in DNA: TGTGCCAGCAGTGAGAGGTCCAACCAAGAGACCCAGTACTTC.